A single sample gave rise to the 20 T cell receptor beta chains below, sequenced in a study of OX40 agonist ivuxolimab in advanced cancers. TCRdb keeps only in-frame clones here, not all; method: immunoSEQ multiplex PCR. The table shows more than 95,000 clones, with roughly 90% occurring only once. The sample in question was CD4+ or CD8+ T cells sorted from blood, obtained in a trial of the OX40 agonist ivuxolimab. Receptor source: an adult with an advanced solid tumor such as melanoma, head and neck, liver or kidney cancer.

This rearrangement joins TRBV28 to TRBJ2-6; D not certain. The CDR3 covers 15 residues. The germline V and J ends were trimmed by 3 bases and 1 base, with 7 bases remaining between them. CDR1 is MDHEN, CDR2 SYDVKM, per germline. CDR3 loop: CASSLTPSGANVLTF. CDR3 sequence (DNA): TGTGCCAGCAGTTTGACTCCTTCTGGGGCCAACGTCCTGACTTTC. The full variable domain, rest sourced from reference TRBV28 and TRBJ2-6, is DVKVTQSSRYLVKRTGEKVFLECVQDMDHENMFWYRQDPGLGLRLIYFSYDVKMKEKGDIPEGYSVSREKKERFSLILESASTNQTSMYLCASSLTPSGANVLTFGAGSRLTVL.

The rearrangement joins TRBV18 to TRBJ1-1, with D unclear. Between the trimmed V and J ends, which lost 3 bases and 0 bases, there was a span of 17 bases. Germline V gene sequence: CDR1 KGHSH, CDR2 LQKENI. The CDR3 totals 17 residues. The CDR3: CASSPGGDPTLNTEAFF. The CDR3 DNA follows: TGTGCCAGCTCACCGGGCGGTGACCCCACCTTGAACACTGAAGCTTTCTTT.

V gene TRBV5-1 combines with J gene TRBJ2-5; D tentatively fits TRBD1 or TRBD2 (5 bases each). Matching the DNA end better, TRBJ2-7 makes the J call doubtful. Germline V gives CDR1 SGHRS, CDR2 YFSETQ. This CDR3 spans 15 amino acids. The CDR3 here is CASSFTGTEGYEQYF. For the CDR3, the DNA is TGCGCCAGCAGCTTTACCGGGACCGAGGGCTACGAGCAGTACTTC.

This chain links TRBV5-1 with TRBJ2-5; possibly TRBD2 for D (6 bases). The CDR3 loop spans 19 amino acids. V was pared by 4 bases and J by 4 bases, with 29 bases between. The V gene's germline CDR1 is SGHRS and CDR2 YFSETQ. The CDR3 reads CASSGYVVWRVGGRETQYF. CDR3 bases: TGCGCCAGCAGCGGATACGTCGTTTGGAGGGTCGGTGGGCGAGAGACCCAGTACTTC.

The chain recombines TRBV7-2 with TRBJ2-7; TRBD1 matches 8 bases. Germline V gene data show CDR1 as SGHTA and CDR2 as FQGNSA. The CDR3 totals 13 residues. V lost 1 base to trimming and J lost 6 bases; unmatched junction nucleotides: 2. The CDR3 loop is CASSLGTGREQYF. The CDR3 DNA follows: TGTGCCAGCAGCTTAGGGACAGGGCGCGAGCAGTACTTC.

V gene TRBV7-2 combines with J gene TRBJ2-1, with D possibly TRBD1 on 5 matching bases. Germline V gives CDR1 SGHTA, CDR2 FQGNSA. CDR3 length: 15 amino acids. Trimming took off 2 bases at V and 1 base at J, with 9 bases between the two ends. The CDR3 region is CASSLKGRSYNEQFF. The CDR3 coding sequence is TGTGCCAGCAGCTTAAAGGGGCGATCCTACAATGAGCAGTTCTTC. The full variable domain, with the rest looked up from reference TRBV7-2 and TRBJ2-1, is GAGVSQSPSNKVTEKGKDVELRCDPISGHTALYWYRQSLGQGLEFLIYFQGNSAPDKSGLPSDRFSAERTGGSVSTLTIQRTQQEDSAVYLCASSLKGRSYNEQFFGPGTRLTVL.

This chain connects TRBV6-1 to TRBJ2-5; TRBD2 is a possible D gene (5 bases). The CDR3 contains 15 residues. Germline-derived CDR1 and CDR2 are MNHNS and SASEGT. V was shortened by 1 base and J by 5 bases, with 14 bases between the two germline ends. CDR3 sequence (DNA): TGTGCCAGCAGTGAAGGAGGGCGCCCGGCCGAGACCCAGTACTTC. Translation: CASSEGGRPAETQYF.

The chain employs TRBV2 and TRBJ1-4; 10 bases map to TRBD1. Germline loops: CDR1 SNHLY, CDR2 FYNNEI. J lost 7 bases, V lost 4 bases, and 6 bases had no gene match. This CDR3 has 15 amino acids. The CDR3 spells CASSGTTGGSEKLFF. As DNA, the CDR3 is TGTGCCAGCAGTGGTACGACAGGGGGCAGTGAAAAACTGTTTTTT.

This chain links TRBV10-3 with TRBJ2-1, with 11 positions matching TRBD2. This CDR3 has 18 amino acids. V lost 2 bases to trimming and J lost 5 bases; unmatched junction nucleotides: 11. CDR1 and CDR2 from the germline V gene are ENHRY and SYGVKD. The CDR3 loop is CAISEPFGLAGNHNEQFF. The CDR3 nucleotides read TGTGCCATCAGTGAGCCCTTTGGACTAGCGGGTAATCACAATGAGCAGTTCTTC.

This chain links TRBV7-2 with TRBJ2-1; 14 positions agree with TRBD2. Germline V gene data show CDR1 as SGHTA and CDR2 as FQGNSA. V trimming: 5 bases; J trimming: 7 bases; junction bases outside the gene matches: 10. This CDR3 spans 17 amino acids. The CDR3 coding sequence is TGTGCCAGCAGCGTCATGACTAGCGGGGGGGCAGGGAATGAGCAGTTCTTC. The encoded protein is CASSVMTSGGAGNEQFF.

The J gene is TRBJ1-2, the V gene TRBV4-1; D is perhaps TRBD1 (5 bases). Germline V gives CDR1 MGHRA, CDR2 YSYEKL. This CDR3 comprises 17 residues. With 1 base removed from V and 3 bases from J, the gap between germline ends came to 18 bases. The DNA for the CDR3 is TGCGCCAGCAGCCAAGTCCTCGGACAAGGGGATCACTATGGCTACACCTTC. Translation: CASSQVLGQGDHYGYTF.

The V call is TRBV5-8, the J call TRBJ1-1, with 11 bases fitting TRBD1. The trim removed 0 bases at V and 4 bases at J, leaving 5 bases unmatched. CDR3 size: 16 residues. CDR1 and CDR2 (germline): SGHTS, YDEGEE. The CDR3 reads CASSLAFGTGGTEAFF. Written as DNA, the CDR3 is TGTGCCAGCAGCTTGGCCTTCGGGACAGGGGGCACTGAAGCTTTCTTT.

The chain is built from TRBV28 and TRBJ1-2, with 10 bases identical to TRBD1. Looked up from germline, CDR1 is MDHEN and CDR2 is SYDVKM. The ends lost 7 bases at V and 8 bases at J; junction bases unmatched: 7. The CDR3 has 13 amino acids. CDR3 sequence: CASISGQGVGYTF. The CDR3 DNA reads TGTGCCAGCATTAGCGGACAGGGGGTAGGCTACACCTTC.

This clone was recorded a few times. The chain employs TRBV9 and TRBJ2-1; D gene unclear. Trimming removed 0 bases at V and 5 bases at J, with 15 bases between. The CDR3 covers 16 residues. Germline V CDR1 and CDR2: SGDLS, YYNGEE. CDR3 sequence reads: CASSVGAATMDNEQFF. The CDR3 DNA follows: TGTGCCAGCAGCGTAGGGGCCGCTACAATGGACAATGAGCAGTTCTTC.

The V gene is TRBV4-2, the J gene TRBJ2-2; 7 bases are shared with TRBD2. The V gene's germline CDR1 is LGHNA and CDR2 YNFKEQ. CDR3 length: 17 amino acids. After removal of 6 bases from V and 1 base from J, the junction contained 11 bases not matched to a gene. CDR3 sequence reads: CASSTFSGTMNTGELFF. CDR3 bases: TGTGCCAGCAGTACTTTCTCCGGGACTATGAACACCGGGGAGCTGTTTTTT.

This rearrangement joins TRBV18 to TRBJ1-5; D remains ambiguous. The CDR3 spans 15 residues. V was trimmed by 4 bases and J by 1 base, leaving 11 bases between them. Germline V lookup: CDR1 KGHSH, CDR2 LQKENI. CDR3 region: CASSLARASNQPQHF. CDR3 coding DNA: TGTGCCAGCTCACTGGCCCGAGCGAGCAATCAGCCCCAGCATTTT.

The gene calls are TRBV7-2 and TRBJ2-7; D remains unclear. Germline CDR1 SGHTA, CDR2 FQGNSA. The CDR3 sequence is 13 residues long. Trimming removed 3 bases at V and 5 bases at J, with 11 bases between. CDR3 sequence reads: CASSFHLRNEQYF. CDR3 nucleotides: TGTGCCAGCAGCTTTCATTTACGGAACGAGCAGTACTTC.

This sequence joins TRBV5-6 and TRBJ1-1; 8 nucleotides agree with TRBD1. The CDR3 runs to 17 residues. Per germline, CDR1 SGHDT and CDR2 YYEEEE. V dropped 4 bases and J dropped 4; count of bases not matched to a gene: 15. The CDR3 sequence: CASSPLGEAGGLTEAFF. CDR3 DNA: TGTGCCAGCAGCCCCCTCGGTGAGGCAGGGGGCCTCACTGAAGCTTTCTTT.

This rearrangement joins TRBV5-1 to TRBJ2-2; TRBD1 agrees at 7 bases. V was clipped by 4 bases and J by 2 bases; unmatched bases: 8. CDR1 is SGHRS and CDR2 is YFSETQ in the germline V gene. CDR3 length: 16 amino acids. The CDR3 DNA follows: TGCGCCAGCAGCCCTGGGACAGACTTTAACACCGGGGAGCTGTTTTTT. Translating gives CASSPGTDFNTGELFF.

The rearrangement links TRBV7-2 to TRBJ2-3; D is ambiguous. Germline assignment: CDR1 SGHTA and CDR2 FQGNSA. V gave up 7 bases and J gave up 2 bases, with 7 bases separating them. This CDR3 contains 12 residues. The CDR3 reads CASTRFTDTQYF. The CDR3 coding sequence is TGTGCCAGCACCCGATTCACAGATACGCAGTATTTT.